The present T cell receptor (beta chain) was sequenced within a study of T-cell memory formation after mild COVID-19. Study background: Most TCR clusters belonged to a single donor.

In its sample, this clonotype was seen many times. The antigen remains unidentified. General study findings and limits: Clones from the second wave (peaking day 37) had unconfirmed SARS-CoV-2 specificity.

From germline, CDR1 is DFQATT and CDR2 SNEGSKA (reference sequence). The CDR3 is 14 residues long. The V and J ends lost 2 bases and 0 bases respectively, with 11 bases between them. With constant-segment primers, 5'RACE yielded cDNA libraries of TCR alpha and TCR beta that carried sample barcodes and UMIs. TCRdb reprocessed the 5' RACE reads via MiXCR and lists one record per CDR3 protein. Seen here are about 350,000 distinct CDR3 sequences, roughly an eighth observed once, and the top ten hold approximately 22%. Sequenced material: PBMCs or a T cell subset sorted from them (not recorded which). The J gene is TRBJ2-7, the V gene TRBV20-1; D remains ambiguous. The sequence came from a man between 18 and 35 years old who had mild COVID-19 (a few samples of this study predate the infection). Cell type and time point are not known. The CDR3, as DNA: TGCAGTGCTAGATATGACATCCACTCCTACGAGCAGTACTTC. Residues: CSARYDIHSYEQYF.